The 17 T cell receptor beta chains given below trace back to one sample, sequenced in a study of post-analysis software for immune sequencing data. These receptors have no identified antigens. Whole-study results and caveats: Higher frequency in patients than in controls was seen for about five TRBV segments, with TRBV5-6, TRBV5-1 and TRBV20-1 among them.

Carried by the TCR beta cDNA libraries were unique molecular identifiers. TCRdb recomputed calls from the PCR reads with MiXCR, one row per CDR3 protein. The table lists hundreds of thousands of distinct CDR3 sequences, around 64% of them singletons. The sample consisted of blood. The origin of the receptors is a girl aged 2-15 years with multiple sclerosis.

V gene TRBV5-1 combines with J gene TRBJ1-5, with 10 bases that match TRBD1. CDR1 SGHRS and CDR2 YFSETQ come from the germline V gene. Trimming removed 8 bases from V and 5 bases from J; junction bases left unmatched: 16. This CDR3 contains 17 residues. The DNA for the CDR3 is TGCGCCAGTTGCTGCCGGGACAGGGGATCGTTGGATCAGCCCCAGCATTTT. Its translation is CASCCRDRGSLDQPQHF.

This rearrangement joins TRBV7-8 to TRBJ1-1, with 8 positions matching TRBD1. The CDR3 sequence is 15 residues long. CDR1 and CDR2 from the germline V gene are SGHVS and FQNEAQ. Trimming cost V 5 bases and J 5 bases; bases outside gene matches: 10. Written as DNA, the CDR3 is TGTGCCAGCAGCCACCTGGGACAGGAGGATACTGAAGCTTTCTTT. It encodes CASSHLGQEDTEAFF.

The gene calls are TRBV24-1 and TRBJ2-4; D remains ambiguous. Trimming removed 1 base at V and 10 bases at J, with 13 bases between. CDR1 is KGHDR, CDR2 SFDVKD, per germline. The CDR3 contains 14 residues. The CDR3 here is CATSDLNPGGIQYF. CDR3 nucleotides: TGTGCCACCAGTGATTTAAACCCCGGTGGGATTCAGTACTTC.

This clonotype was observed a handful of times. The chain joins TRBV29-1 to TRBJ2-3, with 13 positions matching TRBD2. Germline V gives CDR1 SQVTM, CDR2 ANQGSEA. Trimming removed 7 bases from V and 1 base from J; junction bases left unmatched: 2. This CDR3 comprises 14 residues. Here the CDR3 DNA reads TGCAGCGCCGGGACTAGCGGGGGCACAGATACGCAGTATTTT. Its translation: CSAGTSGGTDTQYF.

The gene calls are TRBV20-1 and TRBJ2-1, with D uncertain. The V end lost 6 bases, the J end lost 1 base, and 13 bases lay between the germline ends. The germline V gene has CDR1 DFQATT and CDR2 SNEGSKA (reference sequence). CDR3 size: 14 residues. The CDR3 bases are TGCAGTGCCAACCCAGACGTGTCCTACAATGAGCAGTTCTTC. Translation gives CSANPDVSYNEQFF.

The chain recombines TRBV12-3 or TRBV12-4 with TRBJ2-1; D is possibly TRBD2 (6 bases). V lost 3 bases and J 1 base, leaving 16 bases between the germline ends. The CDR3 runs 17 residues. The CDR3 here is CASSFRAGRLSYNEQFF. The CDR3, as DNA: TGTGCCAGCAGTTTCCGGGCGGGAAGACTTTCCTACAATGAGCAGTTCTTC.

The gene calls are TRBV6-1 and TRBJ2-5; possible D gene TRBD2, 6 bases. Germline V gene lookup returns CDR1 MNHNS and CDR2 SASEGT. CDR3 size: 15 residues. Trimming cost V 4 bases and J 4 bases, with 16 bases left between them. The CDR3 sequence: CASSALWGEGETQYF. The CDR3 nucleotides read TGTGCCAGCAGTGCCCTCTGGGGGGAAGGAGAGACCCAGTACTTC.

V gene TRBV25-1 combines with J gene TRBJ1-2; unclear D gene. CDR1 MGHDK and CDR2 SYGVNS come from the germline V gene. The CDR3 has 15 residues. The germline V and J ends were trimmed by 3 bases and 4 bases, with 15 bases remaining between them. The CDR3 loop reads CASSEGPDLGYGYTF. CDR3 DNA: TGTGCCAGCAGTGAGGGTCCTGATCTAGGCTATGGCTACACCTTC.

This chain connects TRBV12-3 or TRBV12-4 to TRBJ1-5; D gene ambiguous. The CDR3 is made up of 13 amino acids. Trimming removed 1 base from V and 3 bases from J, with 4 bases in between. The CDR3 spells CASSLDNNQPQHF. The CDR3 DNA reads TGTGCCAGCAGTTTAGACAACAATCAGCCCCAGCATTTT.

This clonotype has only one observation. The J gene is TRBJ1-1, the V gene TRBV6-5; D may be TRBD1 (6 bases). The CDR3 contains 15 residues. The V gene lost 5 bases and the J gene lost 10 bases, with 23 bases spanning the gap. From germline, CDR1 is MNHEY and CDR2 SVGAGI. In DNA form, the CDR3 reads TGTGCCAGCAGTCCCCTGGGGGGGGCGGAACGGGGAGCTTTCTTT. Translating it yields CASSPLGGAERGAFF.

The chain employs TRBV7-2 and TRBJ2-5; D remains ambiguous. Trimming removed 3 bases from V and 2 bases from J, with 13 bases in between. Germline-derived CDR1 and CDR2 are SGHTA and FQGNSA. The CDR3 loop spans 15 amino acids. DNA of the CDR3: TGTGCCAGCAGCTTGAGGCGCCACCGGCAAGAGACCCAGTACTTC. Translation: CASSLRRHRQETQYF.

CDR3 sequence reads: CSAWDSSSRETQYF. The CDR3 bases are TGCAGTGCTTGGGATTCTTCCTCTAGAGAGACCCAGTACTTC. The chain links TRBV20-1 to TRBJ2-4, with D hard to call. The end of the DNA aligns better with TRBJ2-5, so the J call may be wrong. This CDR3 contains 14 residues. CDR1 and CDR2 from the germline V gene are DFQATT and SNEGSKA (reference sequence).

A note on this clonotype: One base away lies a much larger clone, so this may be a sequencing read error. This chain uses TRBV7-8 with TRBJ2-1; 9 bases fit TRBD2. The germline gives CDR1 SGHVS, CDR2 FQNEAQ. The CDR3 has 15 amino acids. After removal of 1 base from V and 6 bases from J, the junction contained 4 bases not matched to a gene. Here the CDR3 reads CASSLGGRAFNEQFF. The DNA of the CDR3 is TGTGCCAGCAGCTTAGGCGGGAGGGCCTTCAATGAGCAGTTCTTC.

The chain has TRBV7-6 and TRBJ1-1; no clear D. Germline CDR1 and CDR2: SGHVS and FNYEAQ. The CDR3 extends over 16 amino acids. V was cut by 1 base and J by 0 bases, with 12 bases left in between. CDR3 amino acids: CASSLVEGVVNTEAFF. The CDR3 nucleotides read TGTGCCAGCAGCTTAGTGGAGGGCGTGGTGAACACTGAAGCTTTCTTT.

The gene calls are TRBV6-6 and TRBJ2-1, with unresolved D. The CDR3 loop spans 13 amino acids. The germline V gene encodes CDR1 MNHNY and CDR2 SVGAGI (reference sequence). V lost 7 bases and J lost 4, with 11 bases in between. Here the CDR3 reads CASNVDLYNEQFF. DNA for the CDR3: TGTGCCAGCAACGTCGACTTATACAATGAGCAGTTCTTC.

This clonotype was observed a few times. The V gene is TRBV10-3, the J gene TRBJ2-3, with 8 bases fitting TRBD2. Unmatched junction bases numbered 7, after V lost 3 bases and J lost 2 bases. The germline V gene encodes CDR1 ENHRY and CDR2 SYGVKD. The CDR3 is 16 amino acids. The CDR3 nucleotides read TGTGCCATCAGTGATCCCGGGGGGGCCCCCACAGATACGCAGTATTTT. It codes for CAISDPGGAPTDTQYF.

This clonotype has just a few counts. The rearrangement links TRBV27 to TRBJ2-3; D is uncertain. Trimming took 1 base from V and 2 from J, leaving 7 bases between them. The CDR3 extends over 14 amino acids. Per germline, CDR1 MNHEY and CDR2 SMNVEV (reference sequence). The CDR3, as DNA: TGTGCCAGCAGTTTATTTGGCCTCACAGATACGCAGTATTTT. Its translation: CASSLFGLTDTQYF.